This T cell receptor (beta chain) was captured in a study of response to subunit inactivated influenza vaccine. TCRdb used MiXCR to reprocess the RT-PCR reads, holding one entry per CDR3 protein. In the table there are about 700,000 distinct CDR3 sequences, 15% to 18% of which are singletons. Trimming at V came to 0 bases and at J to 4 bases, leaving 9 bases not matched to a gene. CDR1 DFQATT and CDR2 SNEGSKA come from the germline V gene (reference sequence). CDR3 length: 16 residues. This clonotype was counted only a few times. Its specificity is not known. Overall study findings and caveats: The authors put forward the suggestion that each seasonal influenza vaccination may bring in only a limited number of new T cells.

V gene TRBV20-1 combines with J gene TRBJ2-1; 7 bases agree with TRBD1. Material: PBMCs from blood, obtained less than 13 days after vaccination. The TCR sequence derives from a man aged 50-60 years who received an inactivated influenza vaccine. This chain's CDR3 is CSARDRGTDPYNEQFF. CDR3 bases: TGCAGTGCTAGAGACCGAGGGACAGATCCTTACAATGAGCAGTTCTTC.